This passage covers 28 T cell receptor beta chains from one sample sequenced in a study of T-cell memory formation after mild COVID-19 (dated by TCRdb to about 2021). Libraries were built with 5' RACE. Sequencing took place on an Illumina NovaSeq 6000. TCRdb reprocessing: public reads trimmed at Q25 with fastp, clones called with MiXCR, in-frame beta chains kept. CDR3 protein duplicates are merged, each entry listing the most common genes and DNA. This sample has roughly 370,000 distinct CDR3 sequences in its table, and approximately 16% of those were observed once. The ten top clones hold roughly a fifth of the sample. Sequenced sample: PBMCs or a T cell subset sorted from them (not recorded which). These receptors were taken from a young man who had mild COVID-19 (a few samples of this study predate the infection). The sample titles of this study are shuffled in the database, so cell type and time point are left out; the donor was told from shared clones.

This clonotype appeared many times. The chain joins TRBV18 to TRBJ2-7, with D hard to call. This CDR3 is built from 14 residues. In germline, CDR1 is KGHSH, CDR2 LQKENI. V lost 4 bases and J 3 bases, leaving 13 bases between the germline ends. CDR3 in amino acids: CASSLSGPRYEQYV. The CDR3 DNA sequence: TGTGCCAGCTCACTGTCCGGGCCCCGCTACGAGCAGTACGTC.

This clonotype was counted a few times. The chain couples TRBV27 to TRBJ1-1; D ambiguous. Trimming took off 5 bases at V and 4 bases at J, with 11 bases between the two ends. Germline V gives CDR1 MNHEY, CDR2 SMNVEV (reference sequence). The CDR3 extends over 13 amino acids. The CDR3 protein is CASSPWQSTEAFF. The CDR3 coding sequence is TGTGCCAGCAGTCCTTGGCAGAGCACTGAAGCTTTCTTT.

This clonotype was seen a few times. The junction departs from the called germline gene at one end, perhaps through a read error. V usage is TRBV19 and J usage is TRBJ2-1, with D perhaps matching TRBD1 (5 bases). The CDR3 extends over 16 amino acids. The germline gives CDR1 LNHDA, CDR2 SQIVND (reference sequence). The CDR3 region is CASSVDQGYSYNEQFF. CDR3 bases: TGTGCCAGTAGTGTAGATCAGGGATACTCCTACAATGAGCAGTTCTTC. Complete variable domain (other parts from reference TRBV19 and TRBJ2-1): DGGITQSPKYLFRKEGQNVTLSCEQNLNHDAMYWYRQDPGQGLRLIYYSQIVNDFQKGDIAEGYSVSREKKESFPLTVTSAQKNPTAFYLCASSVDQGYSYNEQFFGPGTRLTVL.

This clonotype is labeled as medium-sized. The V call is TRBV23-1, the J call TRBJ2-7; D not resolved. TRBV23-1 is an open reading frame, and its role is uncertain. The V and J ends lost 0 bases and 4 bases respectively, with 4 bases between them. There are 12 residues in the CDR3. The CDR3 DNA is TGCGCCAGCAGTCAATCAGGGTACGAGCAGTACTTC. It codes for CASSQSGYEQYF.

At least ten counts were recorded for this clonotype. The rearrangement uses TRBV7-8 and TRBJ1-2; no firm D call. This CDR3 is 11 amino acids long. CDR1 is SGHVS, CDR2 FQNEAQ, per germline. Trimming took 3 bases from V and 8 from J, leaving 7 bases between them. CDR3 nucleotides: TGTGCCAGCAGCTTTGGGTCAGGCTACACCTTC. It specifies CASSFGSGYTF.

The chain has TRBV28 and TRBJ2-1; 11 nucleotides line up with TRBD2. The CDR3 runs to 13 residues. Trimming removed 8 bases from V and 8 bases from J; junction bases left unmatched: 5. Germline CDR1 is MDHEN and CDR2 is SYDVKM. CDR3 DNA: TGTGCCAGCGGTCCGGGACTAGCGGATGAGCAGTTCTTC. Protein product: CASGPGLADEQFF.

This chain joins TRBV20-1 and TRBJ2-1; TRBD1 is a possible D gene (6 bases). From germline, CDR1 is DFQATT and CDR2 SNEGSKA (reference sequence). CDR3 size: 13 residues. Trimming left V 1 base short and J 4 bases short, with 8 bases between. The CDR3 loop is CSARADSYNEQFF. The CDR3 DNA reads TGCAGTGCTAGAGCGGACAGTTACAATGAGCAGTTCTTC.

The gene calls are TRBV5-1 and TRBJ1-1, with TRBD1 as a possible D gene (5 bases). The V gene's germline CDR1 is SGHRS and CDR2 YFSETQ. This CDR3 has 16 amino acids. Trimming took off 0 bases at V and 0 bases at J, with 12 bases between the two ends. The CDR3 protein is CASSLDKGILNTEAFF. The CDR3 DNA reads as TGCGCCAGCAGCTTGGATAAGGGGATATTGAACACTGAAGCTTTCTTT. Full variable domain (outside the CDR3, taken from reference TRBV5-1 and TRBJ1-1): KAGVTQTPRYLIKTRGQQVTLSCSPISGHRSVSWYQQTPGQGLQFLFEYFSETQRNKGNFPGRFSGRQFSNSRSEMNVSTLELGDSALYLCASSLDKGILNTEAFFGQGTRLTVV.

The chain recombines TRBV4-3 with TRBJ1-2, with TRBD1 identical over 7 bases. Per germline, CDR1 LGHNA and CDR2 YSLEER. This CDR3 has 15 residues. V lost 1 base, J lost 7 bases, and 9 bases stayed unmatched. The CDR3, as DNA: TGCGCCAGCAGCCAAGGGGCACAGGGGTGGGGTGGCTACACCTTC. Protein sequence: CASSQGAQGWGGYTF.

This clonotype showed up just a few times. The DNA for the CDR3 is TGTGCCAGCATTGGACAGGGTGACGGTTCACCCCTCCACTTT. Translating it yields CASIGQGDGSPLHF. The rearrangement links TRBV7-9 to TRBJ1-6; TRBD1 aligns across 8 bases. Germline V gene sequence: CDR1 SEHNR, CDR2 FQNEAQ (reference sequence). Losses at the gene ends were 7 bases for V and 9 bases for J; bases not matched to a gene: 8. The length of the CDR3 is 14 residues.

This chain joins TRBV10-3 and TRBJ1-1, with unresolved D. Trimming left V 10 bases short and J 1 base short, with 16 bases between. This CDR3 has 14 amino acids. Germline lookup yields CDR1 ENHRY and CDR2 SYGVKD. In nucleotides, the CDR3 is TGTGCCACCATCGACGCGAGGGAGAACACTGAAGCTTTCTTT. Its protein is CATIDARENTEAFF.

V is TRBV15 and J is TRBJ1-2, with D possibly TRBD1 on 6 matching bases. With 11 bases removed from V and 4 bases from J, the gap between germline ends came to 14 bases. Germline V gene data show CDR1 as LNHNV and CDR2 as YYDKDF (reference sequence). The CDR3 consists of 12 residues. In nucleotides, the CDR3 is TGTGCCGCCTACAGGGAAACCTATGGCTACACCTTC. This translates into CAAYRETYGYTF.

V and J are TRBV27 and TRBJ2-7, with 7 bases fitting TRBD1. This CDR3 has 15 residues. Germline V CDR1 and CDR2: MNHEY, SMNVEV (reference sequence). Trimming cost V 5 bases and J 4 bases; bases outside gene matches: 11. This CDR3 is CASSTRQGLGYEQYF. The DNA of the CDR3 is TGTGCCAGCAGTACCAGACAGGGTTTAGGGTACGAGCAGTACTTC.

The V and J genes are TRBV29-1 and TRBJ1-2, with 7 bases aligning to TRBD1. Trimming removed 4 bases from V and 8 bases from J; junction bases left unmatched: 19. This CDR3 region has 16 residues. The V gene's germline CDR1 is SQVTM and CDR2 ANQGSEA. In nucleotides, the CDR3 is TGCAGCGTTGCTAGGGAAAACAGGGGTCCGGCGAGAGGCTACACCTTC. Translation gives CSVARENRGPARGYTF.

This rearrangement joins TRBV27 to TRBJ1-6; 7 bases are a match to TRBD1. CDR3 size: 16 residues. Unmatched junction bases numbered 12, after V lost 5 bases and J lost 8 bases. Germline CDR1 is MNHEY and CDR2 is SMNVEV (reference sequence). The CDR3 protein is CASSHSRDRRDSPLHF. The CDR3 coding sequence is TGTGCCAGCAGTCACTCGCGGGACAGAAGGGATTCACCCCTCCACTTT.

This chain connects TRBV6-5 to TRBJ2-3; tentatively, D is TRBD1 (5 bases). V was cut by 2 bases and J by 6 bases, with 15 bases left in between. CDR1 and CDR2 from the germline V gene are MNHEY and SVGAGI. The CDR3 spans 15 residues. DNA for the CDR3: TGTGCCAGCAGTTACCAAGGGGTATCTCGTGATACGCAGTATTTT. Residues: CASSYQGVSRDTQYF.

A few counts support this clonotype. The chain uses TRBV27 and TRBJ1-1; the D is unclear. The CDR3 totals 13 residues. Trimming left V 8 bases short and J 5 bases short, with 15 bases between. CDR1 MNHEY and CDR2 SMNVEV come from the germline V gene (reference sequence). The CDR3: CASAYRGETEAFF. In DNA, the CDR3 is TGTGCCAGCGCATACCGGGGTGAAACTGAAGCTTTCTTT.

Ten or more counts support this clonotype. The V gene is TRBV5-5, the J gene TRBJ2-1, with D perhaps given as TRBD1 or TRBD2 (5 bases each). Per the germline V gene, CDR1 is SGHKS and CDR2 is YYEKEE (reference sequence). This CDR3 region has 14 residues. V shed 3 bases and J shed 5 bases, with 12 bases lying between them. The CDR3 sequence: CASSWVSGHNEQFF. CDR3 nucleotide sequence: TGTGCCAGCAGCTGGGTCTCGGGACACAATGAGCAGTTCTTC.

This clonotype occurred a few times. This chain connects TRBV6-6 to TRBJ2-1; D possibly matches TRBD1 or TRBD2 (5 bases each). The germline gives CDR1 MNHNY, CDR2 SVGAGI (reference sequence). The V end was cut by 0 bases, the J end by 0 bases, with 6 bases between. There are 15 residues in the CDR3. This CDR3 reads CASSYSGVSYNEQFF. CDR3 sequence (DNA): TGTGCCAGCAGTTACTCGGGGGTCTCCTACAATGAGCAGTTCTTC.

The chain is built from TRBV2 and TRBJ1-1; TRBD1 is a possible D gene (6 bases). Germline V gene lookup returns CDR1 SNHLY and CDR2 FYNNEI. V dropped 6 bases and J dropped 5 bases, with 19 bases sitting between them. This CDR3 comprises 15 residues. The CDR3 region is CASRMEQGVPTEAFF. CDR3 nucleotides: TGTGCCAGCAGGATGGAACAGGGAGTGCCAACTGAAGCTTTCTTT.

The CDR3: CASSVVGTSEAFF. The CDR3 DNA is TGTGCCAGCAGCGTAGTAGGGACTTCTGAAGCTTTCTTT. The rearrangement uses TRBV9 and TRBJ1-1, with D tentatively TRBD1 (5 bases). The CDR3 spans 13 residues. Germline V gene sequence: CDR1 SGDLS, CDR2 YYNGEE. With 0 bases removed from V and 6 bases from J, the gap between germline ends came to 9 bases.

In its sample, this clonotype was seen a few times. J is TRBJ1-2 and V is TRBV28; 8 bases match TRBD1. V dropped 7 bases and J dropped 5; count of bases not matched to a gene: 15. The germline gives CDR1 MDHEN, CDR2 SYDVKM. The length of the CDR3 is 16 residues. The CDR3 here is CASTFGDSDRAYGYTF. DNA of the CDR3: TGTGCCAGCACCTTTGGGGATTCGGACAGGGCTTATGGCTACACCTTC.

The V gene is TRBV11-2, the J gene TRBJ1-6; TRBD1 might be the D (6 bases). The germline gives CDR1 SGHAT, CDR2 FQNNGV. V shed 1 base and J shed 7 bases, with 11 bases lying between them. The CDR3 contains 15 residues. CDR3 residues: CASSLGTGINSPLHF. CDR3 bases: TGTGCCAGCAGCTTAGGTACAGGGATAAATTCACCCCTCCACTTT.

This clonotype appeared a few times. The rearrangement links TRBV12-3 or TRBV12-4 to TRBJ2-3, with TRBD2 matching over 7 bases. V dropped 6 bases and J dropped 11; count of bases not matched to a gene: 5. The CDR3 spans 11 residues. DNA for the CDR3: TGTGCCAGCAGCCGACTAGCTAGGCAGTATTTT. Protein sequence: CASSRLARQYF.

The rearrangement joins TRBV6-2 or TRBV6-3 to TRBJ2-1, with D uncertain. Germline loops: CDR1 MNHEY, CDR2 SVGEGT. V was cut by 2 bases and J by 13 bases, with 12 bases left in between. This CDR3 is 12 amino acids long. For the CDR3, the DNA is TGTGCCAGCAGTTACGTCCTTGGTGATCAGTTCTTC. Its translation: CASSYVLGDQFF.

The chain links TRBV6-1 to TRBJ2-7; tentatively, D is TRBD1 (5 bases). Trimming removed 6 bases from V and 3 bases from J, with 15 bases in between. This CDR3 is 14 amino acids long. CDR1 is MNHNS, CDR2 SASEGT, per germline. CDR3 nucleotides: TGTGCCAGCAGGGTGGCAGGGAAAAGCTACGAGCAGTACGTC. Encoded protein: CASRVAGKSYEQYV.

This clonotype came up a few times. This chain joins TRBV12-3 or TRBV12-4 and TRBJ2-3; 7 bases fit TRBD2. The CDR3 extends over 17 amino acids. Trimming cost V 5 bases and J 1 base; bases outside gene matches: 12. The CDR3 protein is CASSLPPDGGGTDTQYF. The CDR3 DNA reads TGTGCCAGCAGTCTTCCCCCAGATGGGGGGGGCACAGATACGCAGTATTTT.

This clonotype was detected a few times. This chain uses TRBV7-2 with TRBJ2-3, with D possibly matching TRBD2 (5 bases). The CDR3 has 12 amino acids. Germline V CDR1 and CDR2: SGHTA, FQGNSA. The V gene lost 5 bases and the J gene lost 6 bases, with 9 bases spanning the gap. CDR3 sequence (DNA): TGTGCCAGCAGCCGACCGGGGGATACGCAGTATTTT. Amino acids: CASSRPGDTQYF.